The present TCR beta chain was sequenced within a study of response to subunit inactivated influenza vaccine. Study conclusions and caveats: Authors proposed each seasonal influenza vaccination draws in few new T cells.

This CDR3 has 18 amino acids. V shed 3 bases and J 2 bases; nucleotides not matched to a gene: 14. Germline V gene lookup returns CDR1 LGHDT and CDR2 YNNKEL (reference sequence). With regard to this clonotype: Its antigen remains unidentified.

A single record per CDR3 protein comes from TCRdb applying MiXCR to the RT-PCR reads. The sample yields about 520,000 distinct CDR3 sequences, about 25% seen once. V is TRBV3-1 and J is TRBJ2-5, with 8 bases identical to TRBD2. The sequence came from a man between 45 and 60 years old who received an inactivated influenza vaccine. This sample comprised CD4+ T cells sorted from PBMCs, obtained less than 6 days after vaccination. The CDR3 DNA sequence: TGTGCCAGCAGCCAGGAACTAGCGGCCAACGTACTTCAAGAGACCCAGTACTTC. Its protein product is CASSQELAANVLQETQYF.